These 4 T cell receptor beta chains were sequenced from one sample in a study of T cell changes during pregnancy in multiple sclerosis. TCRdb's table, derived via immunoSEQ multiplex PCR, lists solely in-frame clones and lacks some. The table includes about 88,000 clones, roughly 90% detected once. Sequenced material: peripheral blood, taken in the first trimester of pregnancy. These receptors all stem from a female donor with multiple sclerosis, enrolled in a pregnancy study.

The genes are TRBV7-3 and TRBJ1-5, with 7 bases fitting TRBD1. The V gene end was trimmed by 2 bases and the J gene end by 1 base; junction bases not matched to a gene: 8. The CDR3 loop spans 17 amino acids. Germline V gene data show CDR1 as SGHTA and CDR2 as FQGTGA. The DNA of the CDR3 is TGTGCCAGCAGCTTACGGGACAGCCGACTCAGCAATCAGCCCCAGCATTTT. Translation: CASSLRDSRLSNQPQHF.

The rearrangement links TRBV6-1 to TRBJ1-1; D possibly corresponds to TRBD1 (5 bases). V lost 4 bases and J 1 base, leaving 10 bases between the germline ends. This CDR3 has 14 residues. Germline CDR1 is MNHNS and CDR2 is SASEGT. CDR3 in amino acids: CASSVQGWNTEAFF. The DNA for the CDR3 is TGTGCCAGCAGTGTGCAGGGCTGGAACACTGAAGCTTTCTTT.

This clone was seen just once. The chain links TRBV5-1 to TRBJ2-1; 7 bases are shared with TRBD1. The V gene's germline CDR1 is SGHRS and CDR2 YFSETQ. This CDR3 has 16 amino acids. Unmatched junction bases numbered 10, after V lost 3 bases and J lost 4 bases. The CDR3 region is CASSSKQGSLYNEQFF. The CDR3 DNA is TGCGCCAGCAGCTCCAAACAGGGGTCCCTTTACAATGAGCAGTTCTTC.

V is TRBV27 and J is TRBJ2-3; 10 bases line up with TRBD1. The CDR3 covers 17 residues. V gave up 2 bases and J gave up 1 base; unmatched junction bases: 6. CDR1 is MNHEY and CDR2 is SMNVEV in the germline V gene (reference sequence). The CDR3: CASSLPPGQGRTDTQYF. The DNA for the CDR3 is TGTGCCAGCAGTTTACCCCCGGGACAGGGGCGCACAGATACGCAGTATTTT.